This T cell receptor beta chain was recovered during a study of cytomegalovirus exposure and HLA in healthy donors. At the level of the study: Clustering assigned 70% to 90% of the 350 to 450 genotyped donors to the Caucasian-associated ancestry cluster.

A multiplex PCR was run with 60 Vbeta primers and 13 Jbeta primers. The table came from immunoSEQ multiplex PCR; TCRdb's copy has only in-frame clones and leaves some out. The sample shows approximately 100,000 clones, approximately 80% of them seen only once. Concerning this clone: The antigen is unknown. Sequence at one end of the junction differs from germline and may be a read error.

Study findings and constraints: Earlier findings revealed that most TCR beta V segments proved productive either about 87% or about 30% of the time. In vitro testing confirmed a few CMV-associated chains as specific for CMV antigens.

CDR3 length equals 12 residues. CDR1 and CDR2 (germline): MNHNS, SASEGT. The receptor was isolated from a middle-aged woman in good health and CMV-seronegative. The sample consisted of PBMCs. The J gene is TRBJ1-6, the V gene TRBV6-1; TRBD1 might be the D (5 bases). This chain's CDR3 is CASSEWGTAEVF. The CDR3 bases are TGTGCCAGCAGTGAATGGGGGACTGCGGAGGTGTTT.